A selection of T cell receptor beta chains follows, all from one sample in a study of beta chain features in type 1 diabetes. The table came from immunoSEQ multiplex PCR; TCRdb's copy has only in-frame clones and leaves some out. The profile shows 150,000 to 200,000 clones, just over 8% of them singletons. Material for sequencing was central memory CD4+ T cells from blood. These receptors were obtained from a woman in her late teens or twenties with type 1 diabetes. CDR3s include the opening cysteine and the closing phenylalanine or tryptophan. The D gene is left open where the match is weak. Clone size is stated in some rows and not others, as once, few, many or a class when expanded.

j_gene | abundance | d_gene | v_gene | CDR3aa | CDR3nt
TRBJ1-6 | . | . | TRBV18 | CASSPTGSWNSPLHF | TGTGCCAGCTCACCTACAGGGTCCTGGAATTCACCCCTCCACTTT
TRBJ1-2 | few | . | TRBV15 | CATSRDVQDYGYTF | TGTGCCACCAGCAGAGATGTACAGGACTATGGCTACACCTTC
TRBJ2-1 | few | . | TRBV19 | CASSIVGLSRNEQFF | TGTGCCAGTAGTATTGTGGGCCTCTCACGGAATGAGCAGTTCTTC
TRBJ2-1 | few | . | TRBV7-2 | CASSPGLPGNEQFF | TGTGCCAGCAGCCCCGGCCTCCCCGGGAATGAGCAGTTCTTC
TRBJ2-5 | . | TRBD1 | TRBV27 | CASSLSTGGAGETQYF | TGTGCCAGCAGTTTATCGACAGGGGGGGCTGGAGAGACCCAGTACTTC
TRBJ2-1 | . | . | TRBV6-6 | CASSYGGVYNEQFF | TGTGCCAGCAGTTACGGCGGGGTGTACAATGAGCAGTTCTTC
TRBJ2-1 | few | TRBD1 | TRBV30 | CAWSARTGYNEQFF | TGTGCCTGGAGTGCGAGGACAGGCTACAATGAGCAGTTCTTC
TRBJ2-1 | . | TRBD2 | TRBV7-9 | CASSLVAGGNEQFF | TGTGCCAGCAGCTTAGTAGCGGGAGGCAATGAGCAGTTCTTC
TRBJ2-7 | . | . | TRBV30 | CAWSVGGSAYEQYF | TGTGCCTGGAGTGTGGGGGGATCGGCCTACGAGCAGTACTTC
TRBJ1-6 | few | TRBD1 | TRBV27 | CASTVQGVNNSPLHF | TGTGCCAGCACCGTACAGGGGGTAAATAATTCACCCCTCCACTTT
TRBJ1-2 | few | . | TRBV7-9 | CASSLAASTEDNYGYTF | TGTGCCAGCAGCTTAGCGGCTTCGACAGAGGACAACTATGGCTACACCTTC
TRBJ1-5 | many | . | TRBV27 | CASSEQGRQPQHF | TGTGCCAGCAGCGAACAGGGTAGGCAGCCCCAGCATTTT
TRBJ2-7 | once | . | TRBV5-6 | CASIRQGGDEQYF | TGTGCCAGCATCCGACAGGGAGGTGACGAGCAGTACTTC
TRBJ2-3 | . | TRBD2 | TRBV14 | CASSRASGVTDTQYF | TGTGCCAGCAGCCGAGCTAGCGGGGTAACAGATACGCAGTATTTT
TRBJ1-1 | . | . | TRBV7-9 | CASSVGAGRDTEAFF | TGTGCCAGCAGCGTAGGGGCTGGCAGGGATACTGAAGCTTTCTTT
TRBJ2-7 | . | . | TRBV5-6 | CASSPVEGGYEQYF | TGTGCCAGCAGCCCGGTGGAGGGTGGCTACGAGCAGTACTTC
TRBJ1-2 | many | TRBD1 | TRBV29-1 | CSVDMDRPKNYGYTF | TGCAGCGTTGACATGGACAGGCCCAAGAACTATGGCTACACCTTC
TRBJ1-1 | few | . | TRBV5-4 | CASRQEEDTEAFF | TGTGCCAGCCGACAAGAGGAGGACACTGAAGCTTTCTTT
TRBJ1-2 | few | . | TRBV7-9 | CASSKGGHQANYGYTF | TGTGCCAGCAGCAAAGGGGGACACCAAGCTAACTATGGCTACACCTTC
TRBJ2-3 | few | TRBD2 | TRBV5-6 | CASSRTSGGTDTQYF | TGTGCCAGCAGTCGGACTAGCGGGGGCACAGATACGCAGTATTTT
TRBJ1-3 | few | . | TRBV7-2 | CASSPGAGNTIYF | TGTGCCAGCAGCCCCGGGGCTGGAAACACCATATATTTT
TRBJ2-3 | few | . | TRBV7-9 | CASSYARGSHTDTQYF | TGTGCCAGCTCCTATGCCCGGGGGAGCCACACAGATACGCAGTATTTT
TRBJ2-3 | few | . | TRBV28 | CASSGGTDTQYF | TGTGCCAGCAGCGGGGGCACAGATACGCAGTATTTT
TRBJ1-5 | . | TRBD1 | TRBV11-2 | CASSPRTGKPQHF | TGTGCCAGCAGCCCGAGGACAGGGAAACCCCAGCATTTT
TRBJ2-5 | . | TRBD2 | TRBV7-2 | CASSFATGTSAQTQYF | TGTGCCAGCAGCTTTGCCACCGGGACTAGCGCCCAGACCCAGTACTTC
TRBJ1-2 | . | TRBD1 | TRBV6-5 | CASKGQGKRGYTF | TGTGCCAGCAAGGGACAGGGGAAACGTGGCTACACCTTC
TRBJ2-1 | few | TRBD2 | TRBV7-9 | CASSSTSGGPNEQFF | TGTGCCAGCAGCTCCACTAGCGGGGGTCCGAATGAGCAGTTCTTC
TRBJ1-1 | few | TRBD1 | TRBV4-1 | CASSPFGQGDDTEAFF | TGCGCCAGCAGCCCCTTCGGACAGGGCGACGACACTGAAGCTTTCTTT
TRBJ2-1 | few | TRBD2 | TRBV6-4 | CASSETSIGEQFF | TGTGCCAGCAGCGAGACTAGCATCGGTGAGCAGTTCTTC
TRBJ2-4 | . | TRBD1 | TRBV25-1 | CASSESPGYGQGKNIQYF | TGTGCCAGCAGTGAATCGCCCGGTTACGGACAGGGGAAAAACATTCAGTACTTC
TRBJ1-4 | . | TRBD1 | TRBV13 | CASSRTGSNEKLFF | TGTGCCAGCAGCCGGACAGGGTCCAATGAAAAACTGTTTTTT
TRBJ2-7 | . | TRBD1 | TRBV7-9 | CASSSGTGTYEQYF | TGTGCCAGCAGTTCCGGGACAGGGACCTACGAGCAGTACTTC
TRBJ2-5 | . | . | TRBV4-1 | CASSQGDTSEFYQETQYF | TGCGCCAGCAGCCAAGGGGATACTAGTGAGTTTTACCAAGAGACCCAGTACTTC
TRBJ1-5 | few | . | TRBV27 | CASSPKPLGGPQHF | TGTGCCAGCAGTCCTAAACCTTTAGGGGGGCCCCAGCATTTT
TRBJ2-3 | few | TRBD2 | TRBV4-2 | CASSQGQAGELTDTQYF | TGTGCCAGCAGCCAAGGCCAGGCGGGAGAGCTGACAGATACGCAGTATTTT
TRBJ2-3 | few | TRBD1 | TRBV28 | CASSPPDRADTQYF | TGTGCCAGCAGTCCCCCGGACAGGGCAGATACGCAGTATTTT
TRBJ1-4 | . | TRBD1 | TRBV4-3 | CASSHTGAGNEKLFF | TGCGCCAGCAGCCACACAGGGGCCGGTAATGAAAAACTGTTTTTT
TRBJ2-6 | few | . | TRBV4-3 | CASSPGTGRGWDGANVLTF | TGCGCCAGCAGCCCCGGGACGGGCCGGGGGTGGGATGGGGCCAACGTCCTGACTTTC
TRBJ2-1 | . | TRBD1 | TRBV9 | CASSPETGPRSYNEQFF | TGTGCCAGCAGCCCAGAGACAGGGCCCCGCTCCTACAATGAGCAGTTCTTC
TRBJ2-7 | few | . | TRBV5-1 | CASSLAPDNSYEQYF | TGCGCCAGCAGCTTGGCCCCGGACAACTCCTACGAGCAGTACTTC
TRBJ1-2 | . | . | TRBV7-2 | CASSPSSANYGYTF | TGTGCCAGCAGCCCTAGCAGTGCCAACTATGGCTACACCTTC
TRBJ2-2 | few | TRBD2 | TRBV7-3 | CASSRGLPNLGELFF | TGTGCCAGCAGCCGGGGACTACCAAACCTCGGGGAGCTGTTTTTT
TRBJ1-5 | . | TRBD1 | TRBV7-2 | CASSFQGVRAQHF | TGTGCCAGCAGCTTTCAGGGGGTCAGGGCCCAGCATTTT
TRBJ2-7 | . | TRBD2 | TRBV2 | CASSGLALYEQYF | TGTGCCAGCTCGGGACTAGCGCTCTACGAGCAGTACTTC
TRBJ1-5 | . | . | TRBV7-2 | CASSLFENQPQHF | TGTGCCAGCAGCTTATTTGAGAATCAGCCCCAGCATTTT
TRBJ2-7 | . | TRBD2 | TRBV5-6 | CASSFGRALGEQYF | TGTGCCAGCAGCTTCGGGAGGGCCTTAGGCGAGCAGTACTTC
TRBJ1-5 | . | . | TRBV30 | CAWSGEGNQPQHF | TGTGCCTGGAGCGGGGAGGGCAATCAGCCCCAGCATTTT
TRBJ1-5 | few | . | TRBV29-1 | CSGNWGPVQHF | TGCAGCGGTAATTGGGGCCCCGTCCAGCATTTT